This T cell receptor (beta chain) stems from a study of blood T cell repertoires in COVID-19. This CDR3 spans 17 amino acids. The V gene's germline CDR1 is LNHNV and CDR2 YYDKDF (reference sequence). Trimming pared 6 bases from V and 4 bases from J, leaving 21 bases between. Produced via immunoSEQ multiplex PCR; TCRdb's table is partial and in-frame only. The sample yields fewer than 350,000 clones, 80% to 85% seen once. This sequence joins TRBV15 and TRBJ1-4, with TRBD1 as a possible D gene (6 bases). The sample was peripheral blood. The source is a woman aged 60-70 years with active or convalescent COVID-19. The CDR3 DNA reads TGTGCCACCAGTACGCAGAGGATGACAGGCGTTAATGAAAAACTGTTTTTT. Amino acid sequence: CATSTQRMTGVNEKLFF.